The 2 T cell receptor beta chains below come from one sample, sequenced in a study of T cells in women clearing cervical HPV infection. Libraries were prepared by immunoSEQ multiplex PCR; TCRdb keeps only in-frame clonotypes and omits some of them. This sample's table has 20,000 to 25,000 clones. Sequencing was carried out using blood buffy coat. These receptors were collected from a woman between 18 and 75 years old with a cervical HPV16 infection that either progressed to CIN3+ or cleared (not recorded which).

Concerning this clone: The sequence runs out 3 residues before the end of the CDR3; the remainder is reconstructed from the germline J gene. The J gene is TRBJ2-7, the V gene TRBV7-6; TRBD1 matches at 7 bases. The ends lost 5 bases at V and 2 bases at J; junction bases unmatched: 9. In germline, CDR1 is SGHVS, CDR2 FNYEAQ. CDR3 length: 15 amino acids. The sequenced CDR3 bases are TGTGCCAGCAGCCCTCGGACAGGAATAGCCTACGAG. Its protein is CASSPRTGIAYE. The entire CDR3 protein reads CASSPRTGIAYEQYF.

Comment on this clone: With the read ending 3 residues before the CDR3 end, the germline J gene is used to fill in that end. This chain uses TRBV3-1 (or the pseudogene TRBV3-2) with TRBJ2-5, with 11 nucleotides matching TRBD2. Unmatched junction bases numbered 8, after V lost 4 bases and J lost 1 base. CDR1 is LGHDT, CDR2 YNNKEL, per germline (reference sequence). This CDR3 has 17 amino acids. The sequenced CDR3 bases are TGTGCCAGCAGCCGCTTCCTTAGCGGGGGGGTCCAAGAGACC. This sequence encodes CASSRFLSGGVQET. The whole CDR3 sequence is CASSRFLSGGVQETQYF.